This T cell receptor (beta chain) is drawn from a study of beta chain features in type 1 diabetes. Sequenced material consisted of expressed TCRB transcripts (all of the isolated RNA was reverse transcribed). Profiling relied on immunoSEQ multiplex PCR, and the TCRdb table lists in-frame clones only, not all of them. Among roughly 240,000 clones, over 12% were seen once, and the ten largest hold about 0.027%. The junction had 8 bases not matched to a gene; V was cut back by 0 bases and J by 1 base. The CDR3 sequence is 18 residues long. Germline CDR1 is MGHRA and CDR2 is YSYEKL. The sequenced material came from naive CD4+ T cells from blood. The source is a woman in her thirties or forties in good health. The chain combines TRBV4-1 with TRBJ1-1; 10 bases align to TRBD1. This CDR3 is CASSQDWGQGRWNTEAFF. In nucleotides, the CDR3 is TGCGCCAGCAGCCAAGATTGGGGACAGGGGAGGTGGAACACTGAAGCTTTCTTT.